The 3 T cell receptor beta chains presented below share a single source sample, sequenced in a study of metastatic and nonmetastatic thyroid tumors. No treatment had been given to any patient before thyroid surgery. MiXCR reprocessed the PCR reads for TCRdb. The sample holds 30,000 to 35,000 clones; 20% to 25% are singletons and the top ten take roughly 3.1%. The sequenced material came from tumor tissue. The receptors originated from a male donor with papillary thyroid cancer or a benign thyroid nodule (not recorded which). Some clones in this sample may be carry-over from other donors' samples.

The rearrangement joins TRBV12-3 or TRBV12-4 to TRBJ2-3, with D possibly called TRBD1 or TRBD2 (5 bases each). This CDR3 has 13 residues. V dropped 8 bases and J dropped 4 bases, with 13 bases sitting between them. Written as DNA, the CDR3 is TGTGCCAGCGCCAGGGAGTCTCCAGATACGCAGTATTTT. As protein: CASARESPDTQYF.

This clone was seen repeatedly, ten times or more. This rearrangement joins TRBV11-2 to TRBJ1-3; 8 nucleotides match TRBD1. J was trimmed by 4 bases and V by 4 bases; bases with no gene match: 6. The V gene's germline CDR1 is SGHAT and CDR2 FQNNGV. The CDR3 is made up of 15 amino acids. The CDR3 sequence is CASSSGQASGNTIYF. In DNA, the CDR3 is TGTGCCAGCAGCTCGGGACAGGCGTCGGGAAACACCATATATTTT.

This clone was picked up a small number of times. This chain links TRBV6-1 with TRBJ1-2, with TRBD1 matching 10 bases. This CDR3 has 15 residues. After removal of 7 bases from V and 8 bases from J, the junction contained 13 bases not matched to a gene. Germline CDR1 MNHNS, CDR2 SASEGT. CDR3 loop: CASNLSPGTGEGYTF. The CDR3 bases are TGTGCCAGCAACCTTAGTCCCGGGACAGGGGAGGGCTACACCTTC.